What follows are 31 T cell receptor beta chains derived from one specimen sequenced in a study of CD8 T cells in ankylosing spondylitis. TCRdb processed the 5' RACE reads anew with MiXCR; each CDR3 protein has one entry. The table has 250,000 or so distinct CDR3 sequences, 15% to 20% seen once. Input material: blood, either unsorted or a sorted T cell fraction (not recorded which). These receptors originate from a male donor with ankylosing spondylitis or in good health (not recorded which).

This clonotype showed up just a few times. This chain joins TRBV7-3 and TRBJ2-6, with TRBD1 identical over 7 bases. J was trimmed by 2 bases and V by 5 bases; bases with no gene match: 9. CDR1 is SGHTA, CDR2 FQGTGA, per germline. The CDR3 consists of 17 residues. In DNA, the CDR3 is TGTGCCAGCAGCCCCCTTGACGGGACAGCTGGGGCCAACGTCCTGACTTTC. Protein sequence: CASSPLDGTAGANVLTF.

This clonotype has more than one count but fewer than ten. J is TRBJ2-1 and V is TRBV12-3 or TRBV12-4, with a weak D call TRBD1 (7 bases). The CDR3 runs 15 residues. Trimming stripped 5 bases from V and 6 bases from J, with 17 bases between. DNA for the CDR3: TGTGCCAGCAGTCGGTCAGGGGGGAGAACCAATGAGCAGTTCTTC. This sequence encodes CASSRSGGRTNEQFF.

This clonotype was detected a few times. The V call is TRBV5-1, the J call TRBJ2-7; D is possibly TRBD2 (5 bases). This CDR3 is built from 14 residues. The V gene lost 3 bases and the J gene lost 2 bases, with 12 bases spanning the gap. The V gene's germline CDR1 is SGHRS and CDR2 YFSETQ. The CDR3 bases are TGCGCCAGCAGCTCCGACTACAATGCCTACGAGCAGTACTTC. Protein sequence: CASSSDYNAYEQYF.

This clonotype was counted a few times. The chain is built from TRBV6-5 and TRBJ2-2; D remains unclear. Germline assignment: CDR1 MNHEY and CDR2 SVGAGI. V was clipped by 0 bases and J by 6 bases, with 14 bases between them. CDR3 length: 16 residues. Written as DNA, the CDR3 is TGTGCCAGCAGTTACTCAGACACGTCGGCCTCCGGGGAGCTGTTTTTT. As protein: CASSYSDTSASGELFF.

In this sample, this clonotype turned up a few times. The chain recombines TRBV6-8 with TRBJ1-5, with 9 bases that match TRBD1. V shed 5 bases and J 2 bases; nucleotides not matched to a gene: 10. Germline values: CDR1 MNHGY, CDR2 SAAAGT. This CDR3 region has 17 residues. In nucleotides, the CDR3 is TGTGCCAGCAGTGTACCGGGACAGGGAAGCGGCAATCAGCCCCAGCATTTT. Amino acid sequence: CASSVPGQGSGNQPQHF.

This chain connects TRBV29-1 to TRBJ2-7; no definite D call. This CDR3 region has 13 residues. Trimming removed 3 bases at V and 2 bases at J, with 11 bases between. CDR1 and CDR2 (germline): SQVTM, ANQGSEA. The DNA for the CDR3 is TGCAGCGTTGAGATCTTACAGCCCTACGAGCAGTACTTC. It encodes CSVEILQPYEQYF.

This clonotype has ten or more counts. This sequence joins TRBV2 and TRBJ2-7; no definite D call. The CDR3 totals 13 residues. Deletions cut 6 bases from V and 2 bases from J, with 11 bases between. Germline lookup yields CDR1 SNHLY and CDR2 FYNNEI. CDR3 in amino acids: CASRDAEPYEQYF. CDR3 bases: TGTGCCAGCAGAGACGCTGAGCCCTACGAGCAGTACTTC.

This clonotype turned up a few times. The V call is TRBV6-1, the J call TRBJ2-7, with 7 bases fitting TRBD2. V shed 3 bases, J shed 0 bases, and the junction held 5 bases outside the gene matches. The CDR3 sequence is 15 residues long. Germline V gene sequence: CDR1 MNHNS, CDR2 SASEGT. DNA of the CDR3: TGTGCCAGCAGTGACCGGGACTATAGCTCCTACGAGCAGTACTTC. As protein: CASSDRDYSSYEQYF.

The sample holds many counts of this clonotype. The rearrangement joins TRBV29-1 to TRBJ2-7, with 9 bases that match TRBD2. With V trimmed by 6 bases and J by 7 bases, 16 bases remained unmatched. CDR3 length: 15 residues. In germline, CDR1 is SQVTM, CDR2 ANQGSEA. The CDR3 sequence is CSVTGVGGRVLEQYF. The CDR3 DNA sequence: TGCAGCGTAACCGGAGTGGGCGGGAGGGTTCTGGAGCAGTACTTC.

The V call is TRBV4-1, the J call TRBJ2-2; D possibly corresponds to TRBD2 (5 bases). V gave up 1 base and J gave up 7 bases, with 7 bases separating them. The CDR3 is 13 residues long. The V gene's germline CDR1 is MGHRA and CDR2 YSYEKL. CDR3 sequence reads: CASSQVRDGELFF. The CDR3 coding sequence is TGCGCCAGCAGCCAAGTGAGGGACGGGGAGCTGTTTTTT.

This clonotype was observed a few times. This rearrangement joins TRBV29-1 to TRBJ2-1, with 13 bases aligning to TRBD2. This CDR3 has 12 amino acids. The V gene end was trimmed by 5 bases and the J gene end by 10 bases; junction bases not matched to a gene: 2. The germline V gene encodes CDR1 SQVTM and CDR2 ANQGSEA. The CDR3 DNA reads as TGCAGCGTTCTACTAGCGGGAGGGGAGCAGTTCTTC. Translating it yields CSVLLAGGEQFF.

The rearrangement links TRBV5-1 to TRBJ2-1; TRBD2 matches at 8 bases. The CDR3 totals 16 residues. The ends lost 2 bases at V and 4 bases at J; junction bases unmatched: 8. The germline gives CDR1 SGHRS, CDR2 YFSETQ. The CDR3 sequence: CASSLTGGPIYNEQFF. In nucleotides, the CDR3 is TGCGCCAGCAGCTTAACGGGAGGGCCGATATACAATGAGCAGTTCTTC.

This clonotype was observed at least ten times. The V and J genes are TRBV12-5 and TRBJ2-3, with TRBD2 matching 9 bases. This CDR3 comprises 14 residues. With V trimmed by 7 bases and J by 2 bases, 4 bases remained unmatched. Germline values: CDR1 LGHNT, CDR2 FRNRAP. This CDR3 is CASDAGLATDTQYF. In DNA form, the CDR3 reads TGTGCTAGTGATGCGGGACTAGCCACAGATACGCAGTATTTT.

At least ten counts were recorded for this clonotype. The chain employs TRBV12-3 or TRBV12-4 and TRBJ2-1, with TRBD2 matching 9 bases. The CDR3 runs 14 residues. V lost 3 bases, J lost 8 bases, and 5 bases stayed unmatched. The CDR3 DNA is TGTGCCAGCAGTTTGGCGAGGACTAGCGATGAGCAGTTCTTC. It encodes CASSLARTSDEQFF.

The rearrangement joins TRBV7-2 to TRBJ2-1, with D unclear. Per germline, CDR1 SGHTA and CDR2 FQGNSA. This CDR3 comprises 16 residues. The ends were cut back, 5 bases at V and 0 bases at J, with 14 bases in the middle. Here the CDR3 DNA reads TGTGCCAGCAGCCAACCGGTCTTACGCTCCTACAATGAGCAGTTCTTC. Residues: CASSQPVLRSYNEQFF.

The gene calls are TRBV4-1 and TRBJ1-4; D is possibly TRBD1 (5 bases). V lost 0 bases and J lost 8, with 28 bases in between. This CDR3 has 20 amino acids. Germline V gene data show CDR1 as MGHRA and CDR2 as YSYEKL. The CDR3 nucleotides are TGCGCCAGCAGCCAAGAGGGTAGCCGGGACCCATCCGCTCAGCCGGAAAAACTGTTTTTT. It encodes CASSQEGSRDPSAQPEKLFF.

The rearrangement joins TRBV29-1 to TRBJ2-3; D is unclear. Germline V gives CDR1 SQVTM, CDR2 ANQGSEA. There are 11 residues in the CDR3. Trimming took off 6 bases at V and 7 bases at J, with 11 bases between the two ends. The CDR3 bases are TGCAGCGTCCCAGGCGGCTATACGCAGTATTTT. It specifies CSVPGGYTQYF.

The rearrangement uses TRBV5-1 and TRBJ2-2, with D possibly matching TRBD2 (6 bases). This CDR3 region has 15 residues. From germline, CDR1 is SGHRS and CDR2 YFSETQ. V was pared by 1 base and J by 4 bases, with 11 bases between. CDR3 protein: CASSLTIGGTGELFF. CDR3 DNA: TGCGCCAGCAGCTTGACCATCGGGGGCACCGGGGAGCTGTTTTTT.

The J gene is TRBJ2-5, the V gene TRBV29-1; D is uncertain. With 7 bases removed from V and 4 bases from J, the gap between germline ends came to 16 bases. Germline CDR1 SQVTM, CDR2 ANQGSEA. The CDR3 sequence is 13 residues long. This chain's CDR3 is CSGEGALGETQYF. The CDR3, as DNA: TGCAGCGGGGAAGGTGCGTTAGGAGAGACCCAGTACTTC.

The table lists this clonotype with a few counts. The chain employs TRBV6-1 and TRBJ1-5, with D possibly TRBD1 on 6 matching bases. CDR3 length: 14 amino acids. Trimming removed 4 bases from V and 3 bases from J, with 10 bases in between. Germline V lookup: CDR1 MNHNS, CDR2 SASEGT. CDR3 sequence: CASSGTEFNQPQHF. The CDR3 bases are TGTGCCAGCAGTGGGACAGAGTTCAATCAGCCCCAGCATTTT.

This clonotype was seen more than once but under ten times. The J gene is TRBJ1-1, the V gene TRBV9; D gene ambiguous. This CDR3 region has 13 residues. The V end lost 0 bases, the J end lost 4 bases, and 7 bases lay between the germline ends. CDR1 is SGDLS and CDR2 is YYNGEE in the germline V gene. The CDR3 reads CASSVEMSTEAFF. In DNA, the CDR3 is TGTGCCAGCAGCGTAGAGATGAGCACTGAAGCTTTCTTT.

The V and J genes are TRBV4-1 and TRBJ2-7, with 7 bases identical to TRBD1. CDR3 length equals 15 residues. The germline CDR1 and CDR2 sequences are MGHRA and YSYEKL. Trimming took 3 bases from V and 2 from J; bases not matched to a gene: 7. The CDR3 spells CASSHAIQGAYEQYF. CDR3 bases: TGCGCCAGCAGCCATGCGATCCAGGGGGCCTACGAGCAGTACTTC.

This clonotype came up a few times. V is TRBV20-1 and J is TRBJ2-5, with 7 bases lining up with TRBD2. There are 15 residues in the CDR3. J lost 0 bases, V lost 5 bases, and 9 bases had no gene match. Germline V gene sequence: CDR1 DFQATT, CDR2 SNEGSKA (reference sequence). The CDR3 DNA reads TGCAGTGCTGGGCACGTACTAGCGTACCAAGAGACCCAGTACTTC. The encoded protein is CSAGHVLAYQETQYF.

The sample holds a few counts of this clonotype. This chain joins TRBV6-1 and TRBJ2-1; 10 bases are shared with TRBD2. Per the germline V gene, CDR1 is MNHNS and CDR2 is SASEGT. The CDR3 extends over 16 amino acids. V trimming: 6 bases; J trimming: 4 bases; junction bases outside the gene matches: 9. This chain's CDR3 is CASRGTSGILYNEQFF. CDR3 in DNA: TGTGCCAGCAGAGGCACTAGCGGGATTCTTTACAATGAGCAGTTCTTC.

Only a few counts were recorded for this clonotype. This rearrangement joins TRBV9 to TRBJ2-7; D may match TRBD1 or TRBD2 (6 bases each). Germline V gene data show CDR1 as SGDLS and CDR2 as YYNGEE. The CDR3 contains 12 residues. V gave up 4 bases and J gave up 5 bases, with 10 bases separating them. Written as DNA, the CDR3 is TGTGCCAGCAGCCCGGGGGACAACGAGCAGTACTTC. This sequence encodes CASSPGDNEQYF.

This sequence joins TRBV4-1 and TRBJ2-4; possible D gene TRBD1, 6 bases. Germline CDR1 MGHRA, CDR2 YSYEKL. Trimming pared 3 bases from V and 9 bases from J, leaving 15 bases between. The CDR3 contains 14 residues. The CDR3 nucleotides are TGCGCCAGCAGCCAGCCGGGACACTCTGCCATTCAGTACTTC. The encoded protein is CASSQPGHSAIQYF.

The gene calls are TRBV4-1 and TRBJ2-5; tentatively, D is TRBD1 (5 bases). The V gene lost 0 bases and the J gene lost 5 bases, with 19 bases spanning the gap. The CDR3 extends over 17 amino acids. Germline assignment: CDR1 MGHRA and CDR2 YSYEKL. CDR3 nucleotide sequence: TGCGCCAGCAGCCAAGATATAGGGGATGGAAGGTGGGAGACCCAGTACTTC. It translates to CASSQDIGDGRWETQYF.

This chain links TRBV12-3 or TRBV12-4 with TRBJ2-4, with 8 bases lining up with TRBD1. The CDR3 is 16 amino acids. V lost 4 bases, J lost 0 bases, and 5 bases stayed unmatched. For the CDR3, the DNA is TGTGCCAGCAGTTGGGGACAGGCCCTAGCCAAAAACATTCAGTACTTC. As protein: CASSWGQALAKNIQYF.

V is TRBV12-3 or TRBV12-4 and J is TRBJ2-1; D not certain. CDR3 length equals 11 residues. The V gene lost 3 bases and the J gene lost 9 bases, with 6 bases spanning the gap. The CDR3 reads CASSFYGEQFF. The CDR3 nucleotides are TGTGCCAGCAGTTTCTACGGTGAGCAGTTCTTC.

In its sample, this clonotype was seen many times. The chain links TRBV29-1 to TRBJ2-3; perhaps TRBD2 as D (5 bases). Trimming took off 3 bases at V and 0 bases at J, with 22 bases between the two ends. The CDR3 is made up of 18 amino acids. The germline CDR1 and CDR2 sequences are SQVTM and ANQGSEA. As DNA, the CDR3 is TGCAGCGTTGACCGGCTAGCAGAGATAAACGCTAGCACAGATACGCAGTATTTT. It yields the protein CSVDRLAEINASTDTQYF.

Ten or more counts support this clonotype. The V call is TRBV29-1, the J call TRBJ2-1; D may be TRBD2 (6 bases). Trimming left V 4 bases short and J 7 bases short, with 17 bases between. CDR1 and CDR2 from the germline V gene are SQVTM and ANQGSEA. This CDR3 has 14 amino acids. CDR3 residues: CSVAEGIPWNEQFF. DNA of the CDR3: TGCAGCGTTGCGGAGGGGATCCCCTGGAATGAGCAGTTCTTC.